Shown below are 22 T cell receptor beta chains from a single sample sequenced in a study of radiotherapy plus CTLA-4 blockade in lung cancer. Produced via immunoSEQ multiplex PCR; TCRdb's table is partial and in-frame only. The sample holds 25,000 to 35,000 clones; 80% to 90% are singletons and the top ten take around 23%. The material was peripheral blood, obtained from a patient treated with radiotherapy plus ipilimumab. The origin of the receptors is a human donor with non-small cell lung cancer that progressed on radiotherapy plus ipilimumab.

This clone has only one observation. The V and J genes are TRBV5-5 and TRBJ1-3, with a possible D match to TRBD1 (6 bases). CDR3 length equals 15 residues. V lost 0 bases, J lost 0 bases, and 7 bases lay in between. The V gene's germline CDR1 is SGHKS and CDR2 YYEKEE (reference sequence). The CDR3 sequence is CASSLAGASGNTIYF. The CDR3 nucleotides are TGTGCCAGCAGCTTGGCAGGGGCCTCTGGAAACACCATATATTTT. The full variable domain, in which reference TRBV5-5 and TRBJ1-3 provide the parts outside the CDR3, is DAGVTQSPTHLIKTRGQQVTLRCSPISGHKSVSWYQQVLGQGPQFIFQYYEKEERGRGNFPDRFSARQFPNYSSELNVNALLLGDSALYLCASSLAGASGNTIYFGEGSWLTVV.

The chain joins TRBV6-1 to TRBJ1-5; TRBD1 matches at 7 bases. After removal of 4 bases from V and 3 bases from J, the junction contained 6 bases not matched to a gene. The CDR3 has 15 amino acids. Germline V lookup: CDR1 MNHNS, CDR2 SASEGT. The CDR3, as DNA: TGTGCCAGCAGTGGCCGACAGGGATTCAATCAGCCCCAGCATTTT. The encoded protein is CASSGRQGFNQPQHF.

The J gene is TRBJ2-1, the V gene TRBV19, with TRBD1 matching 9 bases. Losses at the gene ends were 7 bases for V and 0 bases for J; bases not matched to a gene: 19. The germline V gene has CDR1 LNHDA and CDR2 SQIVND (reference sequence). The CDR3 has 20 amino acids. CDR3 region: CASTLTAGTGSFSSYNEQFF. CDR3 nucleotides: TGTGCCAGTACCCTAACCGCCGGGACAGGGTCCTTTAGCTCCTACAATGAGCAGTTCTTC.

This sequence joins TRBV6-1 and TRBJ2-7; TRBD1 is a possible D gene (6 bases). The germline V gene has CDR1 MNHNS and CDR2 SASEGT. Trimming took off 0 bases at V and 5 bases at J, with 14 bases between the two ends. The CDR3 extends over 15 amino acids. The CDR3 DNA is TGTGCCAGCAGTGAAGCCGGGACACCCGGGAACGAGCAGTACTTC. Protein: CASSEAGTPGNEQYF.

The V call is TRBV6-6, the J call TRBJ2-1, with TRBD2 matching 8 bases. V dropped 5 bases and J dropped 5; count of bases not matched to a gene: 8. Germline CDR1 is MNHNY and CDR2 is SVGAGI (reference sequence). The CDR3 spans 15 residues. CDR3 amino acids: CASSPGGDGHNEQFF. Here the CDR3 DNA reads TGTGCCAGCAGTCCCGGGGGGGACGGACACAATGAGCAGTTCTTC.

The chain has TRBV5-1 and TRBJ1-2; 9 nucleotides line up with TRBD1. J gave up 0 bases and V 3 bases, and 6 bases lay outside the gene matches. The CDR3 length is 16 residues. Germline loops: CDR1 SGHRS, CDR2 YFSETQ. CDR3 nucleotides: TGCGCCAGCAGCTCGTGGACAGGGGCCTCTAACTATGGCTACACCTTC. This gives the protein CASSSWTGASNYGYTF.

This clone turned up a few times. V usage is TRBV5-1 and J usage is TRBJ1-1; perhaps TRBD1 as D (5 bases). Trimming cost V 0 bases and J 0 bases, with 9 bases left between them. Germline CDR1 is SGHRS and CDR2 is YFSETQ. The length of the CDR3 is 15 residues. For the CDR3, the DNA is TGCGCCAGCAGCTTGGGTACGGGGGTGAACACTGAAGCTTTCTTT. It yields the protein CASSLGTGVNTEAFF. The full variable domain, rest sourced from reference TRBV5-1 and TRBJ1-1, is KAGVTQTPRYLIKTRGQQVTLSCSPISGHRSVSWYQQTPGQGLQFLFEYFSETQRNKGNFPGRFSGRQFSNSRSEMNVSTLELGDSALYLCASSLGTGVNTEAFFGQGTRLTVV.

The CDR3 loop reads CASSPSGQGYGYTF. The CDR3 nucleotides are TGTGCCAGCAGCCCCTCCGGACAGGGATATGGCTACACCTTC. The chain employs TRBV21-1 and TRBJ1-2; the DNA was not used to check the table's D call, TRBD1. TRBV21-1 is shown as a pseudogene. This CDR3 has 14 residues.

This chain connects TRBV15 to TRBJ2-3, with a tentative D call TRBD2 (5 bases). The CDR3 is made up of 15 amino acids. Germline CDR1 and CDR2: LNHNV and YYDKDF (reference sequence). V was cut by 3 bases and J by 2 bases, with 12 bases left in between. DNA of the CDR3: TGTGCCACCAGCAGGACCCCCGGGGACACAGATACGCAGTATTTT. As protein: CATSRTPGDTDTQYF.

The chain uses TRBV7-2 and TRBJ2-2; TRBD1 is a possible D gene (6 bases). This CDR3 spans 15 amino acids. Germline V gives CDR1 SGHTA, CDR2 FQGNSA. Deletions cut 5 bases from V and 5 bases from J, with 15 bases between. CDR3: CASSVRGLGTGELFF. CDR3 nucleotides: TGTGCCAGCAGCGTCAGGGGTCTTGGGACCGGGGAGCTGTTTTTT.

The V call is TRBV29-1, the J call TRBJ1-1, with D unresolved. Germline lookup yields CDR1 SQVTM and CDR2 ANQGSEA. The CDR3 contains 15 residues. V lost 7 bases and J 1 base, leaving 19 bases between the germline ends. CDR3 DNA: TGCAGCGCGGCCAAATTCGTGAGGGAGAACACTGAAGCTTTCTTT. It yields the protein CSAAKFVRENTEAFF.

The rearrangement links TRBV29-1 to TRBJ1-3, with a weak D call TRBD1 (5 bases). The germline gives CDR1 SQVTM, CDR2 ANQGSEA. Trimming pared 6 bases from V and 4 bases from J, leaving 16 bases between. The CDR3 runs 14 residues. This chain's CDR3 is CSVREQGSGNTIYF. CDR3 coding DNA: TGCAGCGTCCGTGAGCAGGGTTCCGGAAACACCATATATTTT.

Of note for this clone: At one end the junction does not follow the germline gene, possibly because of a read error. The chain employs TRBV19 and TRBJ1-2; 11 bases map to TRBD1. From germline, CDR1 is LNHDA and CDR2 SQIVND (reference sequence). CDR3 length: 15 residues. The CDR3 nucleotides read TGTGTCAGTAGTCCGGGGACAGGGGGAACCTATGGCTACACCTTC. This sequence encodes CVSSPGTGGTYGYTF. Complete variable domain (other parts from reference TRBV19 and TRBJ1-2): DGGITQSPKYLFRKEGQNVTLSCEQNLNHDAMYWYRQDPGQGLRLIYYSQIVNDFQKGDIAEGYSVSREKKESFPLTVTSAQKNPTAFYLCVSSPGTGGTYGYTFGSGTRLTVV.

The chain is built from TRBV6-6 and TRBJ2-3; D is perhaps TRBD2 (5 bases). The CDR3 covers 13 residues. Germline V gene lookup returns CDR1 MNHNY and CDR2 SVGAGI (reference sequence). V lost 6 bases, J lost 0 bases, and 7 bases lay in between. The CDR3 DNA follows: TGTGCCAGCAGAGCGGACAGCACAGATACGCAGTATTTT. Residues: CASRADSTDTQYF.

This rearrangement joins TRBV7-2 to TRBJ1-2; tentative D call: TRBD1 (5 bases). This CDR3 region has 13 residues. The V end lost 1 base, the J end lost 7 bases, and 10 bases lay between the germline ends. Germline V gene sequence: CDR1 SGHTA, CDR2 FQGNSA. CDR3 coding DNA: TGTGCCAGCAGCTTAGATGGGGCCGGTGGCTACACCTTC. This gives the protein CASSLDGAGGYTF.

This rearrangement joins TRBV9 to TRBJ1-3, with 8 nucleotides matching TRBD1. The V gene's germline CDR1 is SGDLS and CDR2 YYNGEE. V was pared by 3 bases and J by 0 bases, with 2 bases of the junction left unmatched. This CDR3 has 15 amino acids. The CDR3 here is CASSAGQDSGNTIYF. CDR3 coding DNA: TGTGCCAGCAGCGCGGGACAGGACTCTGGAAACACCATATATTTT.

The V gene is TRBV19, the J gene TRBJ2-2; D may be TRBD1 (6 bases). Germline-derived CDR1 and CDR2 are LNHDA and SQIVND (reference sequence). With 6 bases removed from V and 1 base from J, the gap between germline ends came to 12 bases. This CDR3 is built from 15 residues. The CDR3 nucleotides read TGTGCCAGTAGAGGGGACACTAAGAACACCGGGGAGCTGTTTTTT. It translates to CASRGDTKNTGELFF.

The rearrangement links TRBV9 to TRBJ1-5; D might be TRBD1 (5 bases). Looked up from germline, CDR1 is SGDLS and CDR2 is YYNGEE. Trimming cost V 3 bases and J 7 bases, with 14 bases left between them. The CDR3 is 14 amino acids. The chain's CDR3 is CASSADSWGQPQHF. The CDR3 bases are TGTGCCAGCAGCGCCGACAGCTGGGGACAGCCCCAGCATTTT.

V usage is TRBV6-1 and J usage is TRBJ2-7; 9 bases align to TRBD1. J was trimmed by 7 bases and V by 4 bases; bases with no gene match: 11. The CDR3 runs 15 residues. CDR1 is MNHNS, CDR2 SASEGT, per germline. CDR3 loop: CASSGTGGATVEQYF. The CDR3 DNA reads as TGTGCCAGCAGTGGAACAGGGGGCGCGACAGTAGAGCAGTACTTC.

This chain uses TRBV7-3 with TRBJ1-1, with 7 bases that match TRBD1. From germline, CDR1 is SGHTA and CDR2 FQGTGA. Unmatched junction bases numbered 9, after V lost 5 bases and J lost 0 bases. This CDR3 is 16 amino acids long. CDR3 region: CASSVYAGQLNTEAFF. CDR3 bases: TGTGCCAGCAGCGTCTACGCGGGACAGCTGAACACTGAAGCTTTCTTT.

This clone has just a few counts. One end of the junction is discordant with germline, which a read error may explain. This chain links TRBV5-4 with TRBJ1-2, with TRBD1 matching 9 bases. The CDR3 sequence is 15 residues long. Germline CDR1 SGHNT, CDR2 YYREEE (reference sequence). The CDR3 bases are TGTGCCAGCAGCTTGGCACAGGGGGCCAACTATGCCTACACCTTC. The encoded protein is CASSLAQGANYAYTF.

V is TRBV27 and J is TRBJ2-2; TRBD1 aligns across 7 bases. CDR1 and CDR2 (germline): MNHEY, SMNVEV (reference sequence). The ends lost 7 bases at V and 6 bases at J; junction bases unmatched: 14. The CDR3 spans 16 residues. CDR3 region: CASTPRNTGVAGELFF. The DNA of the CDR3 is TGTGCCAGCACCCCTCGGAACACAGGGGTTGCCGGGGAGCTGTTTTTT.